This TCR beta chain was captured in a study of T cell repertoires in cytomegalovirus infection. TCRdb processed the reads anew with MiXCR; each CDR3 protein has one entry. The sample lists about 530,000 distinct CDR3 sequences; around 27% were seen once. Trimming stripped 5 bases from V and 0 bases from J, with 14 bases between. This CDR3 contains 16 residues. The germline V gene has CDR1 SGHVT and CDR2 SQSDAQ. Whole-study results and caveats: It was HLA-C-restricted CMV-specific TCR beta clonotypes that dominated the response ex vivo.

This clonotype was detected ten times or more. Its specificity is unknown. The J gene is TRBJ1-3, the V gene TRBV7-4; D is unclear. The sequence derives from a human donor in good health (CMV status not recorded). Some clones in this sample may be carry-over from other donors' samples. The source material was PBMCs. The CDR3 loop is CASSPSKPFSGNTIYF. As DNA, the CDR3 is TGTGCCAGCAGCCCCTCGAAGCCTTTCTCTGGAAACACCATATATTTT.